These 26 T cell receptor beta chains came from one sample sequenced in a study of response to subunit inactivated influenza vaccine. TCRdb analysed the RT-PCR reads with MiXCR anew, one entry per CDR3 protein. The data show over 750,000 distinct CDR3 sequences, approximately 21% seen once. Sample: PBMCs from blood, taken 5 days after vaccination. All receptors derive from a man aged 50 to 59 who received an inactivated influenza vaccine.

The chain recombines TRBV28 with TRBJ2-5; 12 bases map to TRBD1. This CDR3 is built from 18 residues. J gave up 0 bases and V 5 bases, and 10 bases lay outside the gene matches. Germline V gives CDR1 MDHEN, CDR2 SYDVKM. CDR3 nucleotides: TGTGCCAGCAGTGGGACAGGGGGCGCGTGGGCCTACCAAGAGACCCAGTACTTC. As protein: CASSGTGGAWAYQETQYF.

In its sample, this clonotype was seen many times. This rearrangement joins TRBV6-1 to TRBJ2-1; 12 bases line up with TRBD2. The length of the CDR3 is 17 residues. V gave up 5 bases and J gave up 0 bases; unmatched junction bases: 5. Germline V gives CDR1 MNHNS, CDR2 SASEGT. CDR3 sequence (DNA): TGTGCCAGCAGTATGGGACTAGCGGGTTCCTCCTACAATGAGCAGTTCTTC. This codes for CASSMGLAGSSYNEQFF.

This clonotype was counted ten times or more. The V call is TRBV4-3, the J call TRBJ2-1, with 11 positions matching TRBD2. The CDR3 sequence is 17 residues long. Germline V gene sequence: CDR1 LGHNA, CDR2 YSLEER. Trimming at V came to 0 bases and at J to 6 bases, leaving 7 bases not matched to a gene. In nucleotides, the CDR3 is TGCGCCAGCAGCCAAGATTGGAGGACTAGCGGGTCCAATGAGCAGTTCTTC. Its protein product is CASSQDWRTSGSNEQFF.

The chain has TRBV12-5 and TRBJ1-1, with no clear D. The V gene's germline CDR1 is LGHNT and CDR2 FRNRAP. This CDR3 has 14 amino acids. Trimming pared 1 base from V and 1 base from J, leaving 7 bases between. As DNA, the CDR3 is TGTGCTAGTGGTTTGGAAGGGAGGAACACTGAAGCTTTCTTT. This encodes CASGLEGRNTEAFF.

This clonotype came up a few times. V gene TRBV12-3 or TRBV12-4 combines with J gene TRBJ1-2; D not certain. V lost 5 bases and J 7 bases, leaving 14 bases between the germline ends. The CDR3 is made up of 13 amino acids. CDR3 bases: TGTGCCAGCAGTCAACGAGCCGGCGCTGGCTACACCTTC. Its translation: CASSQRAGAGYTF.

The CDR3 region has the DNA TGTGCCAGCAGTTTAAGGGACAGGGAGTTTCCCCTCTACGAGCAGTACTTC. Protein: CASSLRDREFPLYEQYF. The chain recombines TRBV28 with TRBJ2-7, with TRBD1 matching 9 bases. The CDR3 runs to 17 residues. Germline lookup yields CDR1 MDHEN and CDR2 SYDVKM. Losses at the gene ends were 2 bases for V and 3 bases for J; bases not matched to a gene: 11.

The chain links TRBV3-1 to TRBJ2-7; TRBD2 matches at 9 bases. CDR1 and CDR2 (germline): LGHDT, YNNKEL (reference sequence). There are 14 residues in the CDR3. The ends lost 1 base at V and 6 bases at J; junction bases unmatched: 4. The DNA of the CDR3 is TGTGCCAGCAGCCAAGTAGGCGGGAGGGGCGAGCAGTACTTC. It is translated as CASSQVGGRGEQYF.

The CDR3, as DNA: TGTGCCACCGAGCCGAACCGACAGGGAAGGAGTGAGCAGTTCTTC. Translating gives CATEPNRQGRSEQFF. This chain connects TRBV28 to TRBJ2-1, with TRBD1 matching over 7 bases. Germline CDR1 MDHEN, CDR2 SYDVKM. This CDR3 comprises 15 residues. Trimming took 10 bases from V and 9 from J; bases not matched to a gene: 18.

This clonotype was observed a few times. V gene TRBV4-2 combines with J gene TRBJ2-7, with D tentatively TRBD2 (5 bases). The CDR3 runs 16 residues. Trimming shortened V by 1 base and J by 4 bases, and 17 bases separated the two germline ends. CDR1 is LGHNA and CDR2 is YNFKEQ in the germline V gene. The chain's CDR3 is CASSQAGNRLRYEQYF. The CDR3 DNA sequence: TGTGCCAGCAGCCAAGCCGGGAATAGACTAAGGTACGAGCAGTACTTC.

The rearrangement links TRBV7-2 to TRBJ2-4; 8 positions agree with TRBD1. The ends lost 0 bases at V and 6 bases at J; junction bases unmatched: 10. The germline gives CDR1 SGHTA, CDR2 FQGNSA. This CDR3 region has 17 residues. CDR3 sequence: CASSLAAGGLPSNIQYF. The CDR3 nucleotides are TGTGCCAGCAGCTTAGCGGCAGGGGGCTTACCTTCAAACATTCAGTACTTC.

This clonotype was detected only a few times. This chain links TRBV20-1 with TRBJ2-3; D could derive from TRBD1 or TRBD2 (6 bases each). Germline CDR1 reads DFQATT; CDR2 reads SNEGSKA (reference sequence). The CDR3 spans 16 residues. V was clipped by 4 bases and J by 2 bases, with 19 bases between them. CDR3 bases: TGCAGTGCTACCGTCTCTGGACGGGGGCCCACAGATACGCAGTATTTT. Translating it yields CSATVSGRGPTDTQYF.

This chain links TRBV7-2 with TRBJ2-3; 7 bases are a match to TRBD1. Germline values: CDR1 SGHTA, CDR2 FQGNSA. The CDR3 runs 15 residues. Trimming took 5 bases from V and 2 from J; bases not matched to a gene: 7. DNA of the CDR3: TGTGCCAGCAGCCTACCCGGGACAGCCACAGATACGCAGTATTTT. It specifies CASSLPGTATDTQYF.

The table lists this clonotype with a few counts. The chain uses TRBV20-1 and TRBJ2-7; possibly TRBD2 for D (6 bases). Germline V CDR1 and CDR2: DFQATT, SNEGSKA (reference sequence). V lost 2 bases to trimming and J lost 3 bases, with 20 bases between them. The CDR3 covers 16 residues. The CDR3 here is CSARRMVGLLNYEQYF. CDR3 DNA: TGCAGTGCTAGAAGGATGGTTGGACTACTGAACTACGAGCAGTACTTC.

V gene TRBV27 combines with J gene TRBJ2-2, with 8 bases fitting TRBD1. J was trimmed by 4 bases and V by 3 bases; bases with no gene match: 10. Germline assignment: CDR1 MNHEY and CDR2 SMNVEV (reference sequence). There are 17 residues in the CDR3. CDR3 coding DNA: TGTGCCAGCAGTTTCTACGGACAGGGCGTTGGCACCGGGGAGCTGTTTTTT. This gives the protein CASSFYGQGVGTGELFF.

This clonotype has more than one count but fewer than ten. CDR3 bases: TGTGCCAGCAGTCCCCAGGGGGCTAAAAATGAGCAGTTCTTC. This translates into CASSPQGAKNEQFF. This chain joins TRBV12-3 or TRBV12-4 and TRBJ2-1, with TRBD1 identical over 8 bases. J was trimmed by 7 bases and V by 5 bases; bases with no gene match: 7. The CDR3 covers 14 residues.

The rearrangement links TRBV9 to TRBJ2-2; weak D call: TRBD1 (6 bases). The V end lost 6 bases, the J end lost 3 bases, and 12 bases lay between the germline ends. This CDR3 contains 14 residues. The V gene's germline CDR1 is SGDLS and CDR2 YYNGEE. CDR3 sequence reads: CASNKGQYTGELFF. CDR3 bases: TGTGCCAGCAACAAAGGACAGTACACCGGGGAGCTGTTTTTT.

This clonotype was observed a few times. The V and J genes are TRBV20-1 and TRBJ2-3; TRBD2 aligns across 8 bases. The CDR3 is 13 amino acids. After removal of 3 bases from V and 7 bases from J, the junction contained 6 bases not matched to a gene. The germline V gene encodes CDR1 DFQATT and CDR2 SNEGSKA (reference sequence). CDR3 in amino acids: CSARLAGLNTQYF. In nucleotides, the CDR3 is TGCAGTGCTAGGTTAGCGGGGTTGAATACGCAGTATTTT.

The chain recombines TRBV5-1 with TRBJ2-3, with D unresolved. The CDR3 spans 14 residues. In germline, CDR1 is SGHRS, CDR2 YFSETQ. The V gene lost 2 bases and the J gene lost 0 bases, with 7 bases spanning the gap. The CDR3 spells CASSFRASTDTQYF. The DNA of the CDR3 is TGCGCCAGCAGCTTTCGGGCTAGCACAGATACGCAGTATTTT.

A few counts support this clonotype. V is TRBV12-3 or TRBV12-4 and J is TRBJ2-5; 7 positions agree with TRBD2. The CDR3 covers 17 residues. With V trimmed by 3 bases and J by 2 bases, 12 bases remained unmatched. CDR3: CASSFGVSGTLQETQYF. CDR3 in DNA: TGTGCCAGCAGTTTTGGAGTCAGCGGGACCCTTCAAGAGACCCAGTACTTC.

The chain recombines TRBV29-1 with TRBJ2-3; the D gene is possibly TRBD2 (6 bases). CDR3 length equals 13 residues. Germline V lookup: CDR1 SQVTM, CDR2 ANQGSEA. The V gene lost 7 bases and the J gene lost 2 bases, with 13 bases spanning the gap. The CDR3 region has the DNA TGCAGCGCAGCCCGGGACTTCACAGATACGCAGTATTTT. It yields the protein CSAARDFTDTQYF.

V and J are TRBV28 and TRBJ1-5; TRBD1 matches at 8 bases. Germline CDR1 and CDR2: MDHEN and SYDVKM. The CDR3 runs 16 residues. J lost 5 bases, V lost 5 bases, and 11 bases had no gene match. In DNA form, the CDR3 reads TGTGCCAGCAGTCCCCCCAGACAGGGGCGGTATCAGCCCCAGCATTTT. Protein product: CASSPPRQGRYQPQHF.

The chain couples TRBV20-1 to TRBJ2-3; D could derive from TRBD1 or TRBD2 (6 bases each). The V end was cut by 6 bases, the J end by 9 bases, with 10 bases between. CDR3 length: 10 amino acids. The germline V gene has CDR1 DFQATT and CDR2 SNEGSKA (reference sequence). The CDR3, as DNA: TGCAGTGCGGGGGGCCTAACGCAGTATTTT. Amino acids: CSAGGLTQYF.

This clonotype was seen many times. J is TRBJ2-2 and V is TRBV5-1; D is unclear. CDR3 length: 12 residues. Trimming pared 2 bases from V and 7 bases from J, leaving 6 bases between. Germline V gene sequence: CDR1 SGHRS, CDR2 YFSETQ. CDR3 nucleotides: TGCGCCAGCAGCTTCCCGGGCGGGGAGCTGTTTTTT. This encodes CASSFPGGELFF.

The CDR3 nucleotides are TGTGCCAGCAACCCACTTCAGGGACCCACCGGGGAGCTGTTTTTT. This encodes CASNPLQGPTGELFF. J is TRBJ2-2 and V is TRBV5-5; tentatively, D is TRBD1 or TRBD2 (5 bases each). The germline V gene encodes CDR1 SGHKS and CDR2 YYEKEE (reference sequence). This CDR3 has 15 residues. V was clipped by 6 bases and J by 4 bases, with 16 bases between them.

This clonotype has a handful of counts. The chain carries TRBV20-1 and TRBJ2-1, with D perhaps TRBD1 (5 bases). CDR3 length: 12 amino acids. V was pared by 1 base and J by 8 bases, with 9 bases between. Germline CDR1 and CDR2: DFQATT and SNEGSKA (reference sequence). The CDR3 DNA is TGCAGTGCTAGAGCCCAAGGGGATGAGCAGTTCTTC. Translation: CSARAQGDEQFF.

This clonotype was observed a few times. CDR3 region: CASSTTGDLTDTQYF. In nucleotides, the CDR3 is TGTGCCAGCAGTACCACAGGGGACCTCACAGATACGCAGTATTTT. This chain connects TRBV12-3 or TRBV12-4 to TRBJ2-3; 7 bases fit TRBD1. The ends lost 5 bases at V and 2 bases at J; junction bases unmatched: 7. The CDR3 has 15 amino acids.